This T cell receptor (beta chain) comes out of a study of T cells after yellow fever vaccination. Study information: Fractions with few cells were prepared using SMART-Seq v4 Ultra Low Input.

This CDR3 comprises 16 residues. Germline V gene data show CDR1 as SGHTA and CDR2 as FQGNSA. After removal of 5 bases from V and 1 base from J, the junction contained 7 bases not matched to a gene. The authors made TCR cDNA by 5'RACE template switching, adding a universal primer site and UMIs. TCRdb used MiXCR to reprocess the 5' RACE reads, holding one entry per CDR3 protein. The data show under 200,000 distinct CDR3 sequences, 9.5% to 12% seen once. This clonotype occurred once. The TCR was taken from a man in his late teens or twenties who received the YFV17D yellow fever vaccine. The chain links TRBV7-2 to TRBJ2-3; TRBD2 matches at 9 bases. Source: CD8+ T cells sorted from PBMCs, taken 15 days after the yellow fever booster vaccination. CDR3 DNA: TGTGCCAGCAGCCCCCCCCCTAGCGGGGGCACAGATACGCAGTATTTT. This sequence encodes CASSPPPSGGTDTQYF.